The T cell receptor (beta chain) under discussion was sequenced for a study of regulatory T cells in long-lasting Graves disease. This clonotype was seen at least ten times. Its antigen remains unknown. Germline-derived CDR1 and CDR2 are SGHAT and FQNNGV. Trimming at V came to 4 bases and at J to 2 bases, leaving 2 bases not matched to a gene. The CDR3 runs to 15 residues. Study-wide points: TRBV28, TRBJ1-2 and TRBJ2-5 were favored in persistent disease.

The authors built TCR beta libraries using iRepertoire HTBI primers and Arm-PCR of CDR3 regions. Using its own MiXCR run on the multiplex PCR reads, TCRdb lists one record per CDR3 protein. There are around 360,000 distinct CDR3 sequences in the sample; under 20% occur only once, and 20% lies in the top ten. Time point of the sample: newly diagnosed GD, antithyroid drugs for less than 3 months. Extracted RNA from PBMCs served as the source of the TCR library. An endocrinology department in Xi'an, China, recruited the patients. A further study also used this sample, focusing on T cells in Graves' hyperthyroidism and ophthalmopathy. That publication notes: Newly diagnosed hyperthyroidism patients aged 18 to 65 years had disease lasting under 2 months.

Here the sequenced sample was peripheral blood mononuclear cells (PBMCs), taken at new diagnosis, from a patient treated with antithyroid drugs. The receptor was derived from a woman aged 18-29 years with Graves disease. The gene calls are TRBV11-2 and TRBJ2-1; 10 nucleotides agree with TRBD1. The CDR3 protein is CASSYGTGAYNEQFF. CDR3 DNA sequence: TGTGCCAGCAGCTACGGGACAGGGGCCTACAATGAGCAGTTCTTC.